This is a list of T cell receptor beta chains from one sample in a study of T cell repertoires in cytomegalovirus infection. One entry per CDR3 protein, called by TCRdb with MiXCR from the reads. Among about 360,000 distinct CDR3 sequences listed, roughly 18% were seen once. The sequenced sample consisted of PBMCs. These receptors all come from a human donor in good health (CMV status not recorded). Some clones in this sample may be carry-over from other donors' samples. The CDR3 runs from the conserved cysteine through the conserved F or W. Each record gives: D gene, J gene, clone size, V gene, CDR3 protein, CDR3 DNA. The D gene is left open where the match is weak. A clone size is listed for some rows: how often the clone was seen (once, few, many), or a class if it is expanded.

D gene: NA
J gene: TRBJ2-5
clone size: NA
V gene: TRBV28
CDR3 protein: CASRRRRFTPRKRSETQYF
CDR3 DNA: TGTGCCAGCAGAAGACGTAGGTTTACCCCCCGGAAAAGGTCAGAGACCCAGTACTTC

D gene: NA
J gene: TRBJ2-2
clone size: few
V gene: TRBV19
CDR3 protein: CASSIAPGPGELFF
CDR3 DNA: TGTGCCAGTAGTATAGCCCCGGGTCCCGGGGAGCTGTTTTTT

D gene: NA
J gene: TRBJ2-7
clone size: NA
V gene: TRBV28
CDR3 protein: CASSPTAVADYEQYF
CDR3 DNA: TGTGCCAGCAGCCCCACCGCCGTGGCAGACTACGAGCAGTACTTC

D gene: TRBD1
J gene: TRBJ1-1
clone size: NA
V gene: TRBV5-7
CDR3 protein: CASILGIRPQGAEAFF
CDR3 DNA: TGTGCCAGCATCCTGGGTATCCGGCCCCAGGGGGCTGAAGCTTTCTTT

D gene: NA
J gene: TRBJ2-5
clone size: once
V gene: TRBV4-1
CDR3 protein: CASSHGTQRETQYF
CDR3 DNA: TGCGCCAGCAGCCACGGGACTCAAAGAGAGACCCAGTACTTC

D gene: NA
J gene: TRBJ2-1
clone size: many
V gene: TRBV28
CDR3 protein: CASSSGGYNEQFF
CDR3 DNA: TGTGCCAGCAGCTCTGGGGGCTATAATGAGCAGTTCTTC

D gene: TRBD1
J gene: TRBJ2-3
clone size: NA
V gene: TRBV20-1
CDR3 protein: CSARDRTGSTDTQYF
CDR3 DNA: TGCAGTGCTAGAGATAGGACAGGGAGCACAGATACGCAGTATTTT

D gene: TRBD2
J gene: TRBJ2-7
clone size: many
V gene: TRBV7-2
CDR3 protein: CASSPRTSGSSTYEQYF
CDR3 DNA: TGTGCCAGCAGCCCGCGGACTAGCGGGTCCTCAACCTACGAGCAGTACTTC

D gene: NA
J gene: TRBJ2-5
clone size: many
V gene: TRBV7-2
CDR3 protein: CASSLSRGGGGETQYF
CDR3 DNA: TGTGCCAGCAGCTTAAGCAGGGGGGGCGGAGGAGAGACCCAGTACTTC

D gene: NA
J gene: TRBJ1-4
clone size: few
V gene: TRBV7-6
CDR3 protein: CASRYAGDNEKLFF
CDR3 DNA: TGTGCCAGCAGATACGCGGGGGATAATGAAAAACTGTTTTTT

D gene: TRBD2
J gene: TRBJ2-3
clone size: NA
V gene: TRBV20-1
CDR3 protein: CSAPSGGDTQYF
CDR3 DNA: TGCAGTGCACCCAGCGGGGGCGATACGCAGTATTTT

D gene: NA
J gene: TRBJ1-2
clone size: NA
V gene: TRBV28
CDR3 protein: CASSYGESVYGYTF
CDR3 DNA: TGTGCCAGCAGTTACGGGGAGTCGGTCTATGGCTACACCTTC

D gene: TRBD2
J gene: TRBJ2-3
clone size: few
V gene: TRBV7-9
CDR3 protein: CASSTQREFTDTQYF
CDR3 DNA: TGTGCCAGCAGCACACAGCGGGAGTTCACAGATACGCAGTATTTT

D gene: TRBD1
J gene: TRBJ2-3
clone size: NA
V gene: TRBV24-1
CDR3 protein: CATATGGFADTQYF
CDR3 DNA: TGTGCCACCGCTACAGGGGGCTTCGCAGATACGCAGTATTTT

D gene: TRBD1
J gene: TRBJ1-2
clone size: NA
V gene: TRBV29-1
CDR3 protein: CSVGNRGGSYGYTF
CDR3 DNA: TGCAGCGTTGGGAACAGGGGGGGGTCTTATGGCTACACCTTC

D gene: NA
J gene: TRBJ2-3
clone size: NA
V gene: TRBV7-4
CDR3 protein: CASSPNRDWTTDTQYF
CDR3 DNA: TGTGCCAGCAGCCCCAACCGTGACTGGACCACAGATACGCAGTATTTT

D gene: NA
J gene: TRBJ1-1
clone size: NA
V gene: TRBV12-3/TRBV12-4
CDR3 protein: CASSFRGRNTEAFF
CDR3 DNA: TGTGCCAGCAGTTTTCGAGGGCGAAACACTGAAGCTTTCTTT

D gene: NA
J gene: TRBJ1-5
clone size: few
V gene: TRBV27
CDR3 protein: CASSFWRYSNQPQHF
CDR3 DNA: TGTGCCAGCAGTTTCTGGCGATATAGCAATCAGCCCCAGCATTTT

D gene: TRBD1
J gene: TRBJ1-2
clone size: NA
V gene: TRBV18
CDR3 protein: CASSVRQGGYGYTF
CDR3 DNA: TGTGCCAGCTCAGTCCGACAGGGAGGCTATGGCTACACCTTC

D gene: NA
J gene: TRBJ2-7
clone size: many
V gene: TRBV7-9
CDR3 protein: CASSLGVGTSPYEQYF
CDR3 DNA: TGTGCCAGCAGCTTAGGGGTCGGGACAAGCCCCTACGAGCAGTACTTC

D gene: NA
J gene: TRBJ2-6
clone size: NA
V gene: TRBV16
CDR3 protein: CASSQSARTNSGANVLTF
CDR3 DNA: TGTGCCAGCAGCCAATCTGCCAGGACAAACTCTGGGGCCAACGTCCTGACTTTC

D gene: TRBD1
J gene: TRBJ2-1
clone size: many
V gene: TRBV20-1
CDR3 protein: CSAWDRGIDEQFF
CDR3 DNA: TGCAGTGCTTGGGACAGGGGGATCGATGAGCAGTTCTTC

D gene: TRBD2
J gene: TRBJ2-5
clone size: many
V gene: TRBV7-8
CDR3 protein: CASRRGEETQYF
CDR3 DNA: TGTGCCAGCCGCCGGGGGGAAGAGACCCAGTACTTC

D gene: NA
J gene: TRBJ2-7
clone size: few
V gene: TRBV6-2/TRBV6-3
CDR3 protein: CASSYPSLTDRYSYEQYF
CDR3 DNA: TGTGCCAGCAGTTACCCCTCCCTGACAGACCGGTACTCCTACGAGCAGTACTTC

D gene: NA
J gene: TRBJ2-1
clone size: NA
V gene: TRBV19
CDR3 protein: CASSMGGWSYNEQFF
CDR3 DNA: TGTGCCAGTAGTATGGGGGGATGGTCCTACAATGAGCAGTTCTTC

D gene: NA
J gene: TRBJ2-7
clone size: few
V gene: TRBV27
CDR3 protein: CASSLWPSHGASGEQYF
CDR3 DNA: TGTGCCAGCAGTTTATGGCCCTCACATGGGGCTTCTGGCGAGCAGTACTTC

D gene: TRBD1
J gene: TRBJ2-7
clone size: NA
V gene: TRBV12-3/TRBV12-4
CDR3 protein: CASTGGTGGGEQYF
CDR3 DNA: TGTGCCAGCACCGGAGGGACAGGGGGCGGCGAGCAGTACTTC

D gene: NA
J gene: TRBJ1-4
clone size: many
V gene: TRBV7-2
CDR3 protein: CASSNGQLATNEKLFF
CDR3 DNA: TGTGCCAGCAGCAACGGACAGTTAGCAACTAATGAAAAACTGTTTTTT

D gene: NA
J gene: TRBJ2-5
clone size: few
V gene: TRBV4-1
CDR3 protein: CASSQDDIRETQYF
CDR3 DNA: TGCGCCAGCAGCCAAGATGACATTAGAGAGACCCAGTACTTC

D gene: NA
J gene: TRBJ2-2
clone size: many
V gene: TRBV7-2
CDR3 protein: CASRIWGRTAGELFF
CDR3 DNA: TGTGCCAGCAGAATTTGGGGGAGGACCGCCGGGGAGCTGTTTTTT

D gene: TRBD1
J gene: TRBJ1-2
clone size: many
V gene: TRBV7-8
CDR3 protein: CASSLVQGANYGYTF
CDR3 DNA: TGTGCCAGCAGCTTGGTTCAGGGGGCGAACTATGGCTACACCTTC

D gene: TRBD2
J gene: TRBJ2-7
clone size: NA
V gene: TRBV7-9
CDR3 protein: CASSRAPGLEKYEQYF
CDR3 DNA: TGTGCCAGCAGCCGGGCTCCGGGACTAGAAAAGTACGAGCAGTACTTC

D gene: NA
J gene: TRBJ1-6
clone size: NA
V gene: TRBV23-1
CDR3 protein: CASSWNSPLHF
CDR3 DNA: TGCGCCAGCAGCTGGAATTCACCCCTCCACTTT

D gene: NA
J gene: TRBJ1-3
clone size: few
V gene: TRBV30
CDR3 protein: CASEGLALNTIYF
CDR3 DNA: TGTGCCTCCGAGGGACTGGCCCTGAACACCATATATTTT

D gene: TRBD2
J gene: TRBJ2-2
clone size: many
V gene: TRBV4-3
CDR3 protein: CASSSQREDGGELFF
CDR3 DNA: TGCGCCAGCAGCTCCCAGCGGGAGGACGGCGGGGAGCTGTTTTTT

D gene: NA
J gene: TRBJ1-3
clone size: few
V gene: TRBV7-2
CDR3 protein: CASSPWSGSGNTIYF
CDR3 DNA: TGTGCCAGCAGCCCCTGGAGTGGCTCTGGAAACACCATATATTTT

D gene: TRBD2
J gene: TRBJ2-7
clone size: NA
V gene: TRBV12-3/TRBV12-4
CDR3 protein: CASASVGTRSYEQYF
CDR3 DNA: TGTGCCAGCGCCTCGGTAGGGACTAGATCCTACGAGCAGTACTTC

D gene: NA
J gene: TRBJ1-5
clone size: NA
V gene: TRBV10-3
CDR3 protein: CAISDSGVSNQPQHF
CDR3 DNA: TGTGCCATCTCCGACTCGGGGGTTAGCAATCAGCCCCAGCATTTT

D gene: NA
J gene: TRBJ1-2
clone size: NA
V gene: TRBV5-1
CDR3 protein: CASSFGTGRDLAGYGYTF
CDR3 DNA: TGCGCCAGCAGCTTCGGGACTGGTAGGGACCTAGCTGGCTATGGCTACACCTTC

D gene: TRBD2
J gene: TRBJ2-5
clone size: many
V gene: TRBV7-8
CDR3 protein: CASSTTSGRAGWETQYF
CDR3 DNA: TGTGCCAGCAGCACGACTAGCGGGAGGGCCGGTTGGGAGACCCAGTACTTC

D gene: TRBD1
J gene: TRBJ2-7
clone size: few
V gene: TRBV27
CDR3 protein: CASSWGQGTSYEQYF
CDR3 DNA: TGTGCCAGCAGTTGGGGACAGGGGACCTCCTACGAGCAGTACTTC

D gene: NA
J gene: TRBJ1-4
clone size: NA
V gene: TRBV20-1
CDR3 protein: CSARVARPRPTLREKLFF
CDR3 DNA: TGCAGTGCTAGAGTAGCTCGGCCGCGGCCCACCCTACGTGAAAAACTGTTTTTT

D gene: NA
J gene: TRBJ1-5
clone size: few
V gene: TRBV19
CDR3 protein: CASSIGGRGIQPQHF
CDR3 DNA: TGTGCCAGTAGTATCGGGGGGCGCGGGATTCAGCCCCAGCATTTT

D gene: NA
J gene: TRBJ2-7
clone size: NA
V gene: TRBV7-6
CDR3 protein: CASSHLGGLSDEQYF
CDR3 DNA: TGTGCCAGCAGCCACCTTGGGGGTTTGTCCGACGAGCAGTACTTC

D gene: NA
J gene: TRBJ1-3
clone size: few
V gene: TRBV7-6
CDR3 protein: CASSFYRGNTIYF
CDR3 DNA: TGTGCCAGCAGCTTCTATAGAGGAAACACCATATATTTT

D gene: NA
J gene: TRBJ2-3
clone size: many
V gene: TRBV7-2
CDR3 protein: CASSSPPSTQYF
CDR3 DNA: TGTGCCAGCAGCTCCCCCCCAAGCACGCAGTATTTT